Listed below are T cell receptor beta chains from one sample, sequenced in a study of control samples from healthy donors and cancer patients. Sequencing used immunoSEQ multiplex PCR; TCRdb keeps in-frame clones, though not all of them. The table includes over 150,000 clones, about 92% detected once. The sample comprised blood. The receptors stem from a man between 25 and 39 years old in good health. The CDR3 runs from the conserved cysteine through the conserved F or W. The D gene is left open where the match is weak.

D gene,V gene,J gene,CDR3 protein,CDR3 DNA
NA,TRBV19,TRBJ1-2,CASSIKQGSEGYTF,TGTGCCAGTAGTATCAAACAGGGTTCAGAAGGCTACACCTTC
TRBD1,TRBV19,TRBJ1-4,CASSAGTGYEKLFF,TGTGCCAGTAGTGCCGGGACAGGGTATGAAAAACTGTTTTTT
NA,TRBV3-1/TRBV3-2,TRBJ1-3,CATSSGTTGNTIYF,TGTGCCACCTCATCCGGGACAACTGGAAACACCATATATTTT
NA,TRBV2,TRBJ1-1,CASSAWGIGTTEAFF,TGTGCCAGCAGCGCATGGGGGATTGGTACCACTGAAGCTTTCTTT
NA,TRBV4-2,TRBJ2-3,CASSSPILGLHPDTQYF,TGTGCCAGCAGCTCCCCAATACTCGGACTGCATCCAGATACGCAGTATTTT
TRBD1,TRBV10-3,TRBJ1-6,CAINPTGDSPLHF,TGTGCCATCAATCCCACAGGGGACTCACCCCTCCACTTT
NA,TRBV20-1,TRBJ1-5,CSASGQGYNQPQHF,TGCAGTGCTAGTGGTCAGGGGTACAATCAGCCCCAGCATTTT
NA,TRBV19,TRBJ1-1,CASRTLAPEGAEAFF,TGTGCCAGTAGAACCTTAGCTCCCGAGGGCGCTGAAGCTTTCTTT
TRBD1,TRBV6-2/TRBV6-3,TRBJ1-1,CASSYSDRGTEAFF,TGTGCCAGCAGTTACTCCGACAGGGGAACTGAAGCTTTCTTT
TRBD1,TRBV28,TRBJ1-5,CASQGQGPNQPQHF,TGTGCCAGCCAGGGACAGGGGCCCAATCAGCCCCAGCATTTT
TRBD1,TRBV10-3,TRBJ1-3,CAINPGGDTIYF,TGTGCCATAAACCCAGGGGGGGACACCATATATTTT
TRBD1,TRBV25-1,TRBJ1-1,CASRSGTPRGTFF,TGTGCCAGCAGGTCCGGGACACCCAGGGGGACTTTCTTT
TRBD2,TRBV2,TRBJ2-1,CAGSSGSYNEQFF,TGTGCCGGATCTAGCGGCTCCTACAATGAGCAGTTCTTC
NA,TRBV3-1/TRBV3-2,TRBJ2-5,CASSPFGLSETQYF,TGTGCCAGCAGCCCATTTGGACTTTCAGAGACCCAGTACTTC
TRBD2,TRBV28,TRBJ2-7,CASTNSGLAGYFSYEQYF,TGTGCCAGCACCAACAGTGGACTAGCGGGATATTTCTCCTACGAGCAGTACTTC
TRBD1,TRBV7-2,TRBJ2-5,CASSLSGQQETQYF,TGTGCCAGCAGCTTATCGGGACAGCAAGAGACCCAGTACTTC
TRBD1,TRBV27,TRBJ1-6,CASSLRDRGNSPLHF,TGTGCCAGCAGTCTCCGGGACAGGGGTAATTCACCCCTCCACTTT